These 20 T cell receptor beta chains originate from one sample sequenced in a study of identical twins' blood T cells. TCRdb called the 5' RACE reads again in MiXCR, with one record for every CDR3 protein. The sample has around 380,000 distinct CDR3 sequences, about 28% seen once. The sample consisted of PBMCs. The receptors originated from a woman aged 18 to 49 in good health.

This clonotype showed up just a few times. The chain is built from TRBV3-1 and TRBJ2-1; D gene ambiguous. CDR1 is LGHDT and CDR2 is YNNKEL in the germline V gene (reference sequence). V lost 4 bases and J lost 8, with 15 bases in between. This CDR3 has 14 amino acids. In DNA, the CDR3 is TGTGCCAGCAGCCCCGCCTGGCTAGAGGATGAGCAGTTCTTC. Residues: CASSPAWLEDEQFF.

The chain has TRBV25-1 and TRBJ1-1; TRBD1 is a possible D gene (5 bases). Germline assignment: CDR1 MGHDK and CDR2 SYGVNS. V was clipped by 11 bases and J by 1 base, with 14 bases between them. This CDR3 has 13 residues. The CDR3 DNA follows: TGTGCCCGCATCCGTCAGGGGAACACTGAAGCTTTCTTT. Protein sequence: CARIRQGNTEAFF.

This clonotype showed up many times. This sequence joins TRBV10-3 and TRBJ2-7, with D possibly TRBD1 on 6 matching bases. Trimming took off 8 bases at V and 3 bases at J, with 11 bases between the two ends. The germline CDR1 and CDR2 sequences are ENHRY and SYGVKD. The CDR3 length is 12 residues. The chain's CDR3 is CAIAAGDYEQYF. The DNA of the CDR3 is TGTGCCATCGCGGCAGGGGACTACGAGCAGTACTTC.

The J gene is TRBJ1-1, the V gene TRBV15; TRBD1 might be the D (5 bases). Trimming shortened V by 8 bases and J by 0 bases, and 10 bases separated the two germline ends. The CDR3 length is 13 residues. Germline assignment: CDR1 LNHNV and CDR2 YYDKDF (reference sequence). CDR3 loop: CATGAGVNTEAFF. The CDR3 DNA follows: TGTGCCACCGGGGCCGGGGTGAACACTGAAGCTTTCTTT.

CDR3 in DNA: TGCAGTGCTAGGAAGGGCGGGAAAGAGACCCAGTACTTC. Residues: CSARKGGKETQYF. The rearrangement links TRBV20-1 to TRBJ2-5; perhaps TRBD2 as D (6 bases). Between the trimmed V and J ends, which lost 3 bases and 3 bases, there was a span of 11 bases. Germline assignment: CDR1 DFQATT and CDR2 SNEGSKA (reference sequence). The CDR3 has 13 amino acids.

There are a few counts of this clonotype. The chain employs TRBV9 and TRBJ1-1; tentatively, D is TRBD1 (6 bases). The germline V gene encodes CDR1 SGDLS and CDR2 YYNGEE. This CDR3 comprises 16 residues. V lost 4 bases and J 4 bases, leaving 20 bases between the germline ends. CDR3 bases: TGTGCCAGCAGCTCTCAAGGAGGGGGGGCAATCACTGAAGCTTTCTTT. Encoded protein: CASSSQGGGAITEAFF.

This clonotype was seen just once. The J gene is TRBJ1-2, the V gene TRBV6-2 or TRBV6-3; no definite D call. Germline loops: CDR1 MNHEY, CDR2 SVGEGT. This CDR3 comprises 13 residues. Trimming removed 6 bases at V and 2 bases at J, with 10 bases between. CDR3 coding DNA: TGTGCCAGCAGGCCTAGGAGCAACTATGGCTACACCTTC. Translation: CASRPRSNYGYTF.

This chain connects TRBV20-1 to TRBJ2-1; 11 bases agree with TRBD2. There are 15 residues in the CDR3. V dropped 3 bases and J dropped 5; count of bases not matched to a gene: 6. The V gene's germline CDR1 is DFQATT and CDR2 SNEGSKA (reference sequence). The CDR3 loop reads CSASRLAGGHNEQFF. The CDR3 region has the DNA TGCAGTGCTAGTCGGCTAGCGGGGGGCCACAATGAGCAGTTCTTC.

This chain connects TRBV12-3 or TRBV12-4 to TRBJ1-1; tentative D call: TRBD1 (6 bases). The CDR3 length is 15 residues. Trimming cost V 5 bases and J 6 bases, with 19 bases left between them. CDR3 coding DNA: TGTGCCAGCAGTCTCGCCCGTGGGGGGCCGGCTGAAGCTTTCTTT. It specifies CASSLARGGPAEAFF.

The DNA for the CDR3 is TGTGCCAGCAGTGGGGGGACCGAGAACACCGGGGAGCTGTTTTTT. It translates to CASSGGTENTGELFF. The chain recombines TRBV6-4 with TRBJ2-2; D assignment may be TRBD1 or TRBD2 (5 bases each). This CDR3 region has 15 residues. V lost 4 bases and J 1 base, leaving 10 bases between the germline ends. Per the germline V gene, CDR1 is MRHNA and CDR2 is SNTAGT.

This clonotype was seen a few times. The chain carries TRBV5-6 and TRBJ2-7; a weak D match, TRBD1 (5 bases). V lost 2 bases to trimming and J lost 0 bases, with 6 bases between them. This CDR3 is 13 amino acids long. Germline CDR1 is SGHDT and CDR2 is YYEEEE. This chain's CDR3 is CASSLTGSYEQYF. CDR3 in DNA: TGTGCCAGCAGCTTAACAGGCTCCTACGAGCAGTACTTC.

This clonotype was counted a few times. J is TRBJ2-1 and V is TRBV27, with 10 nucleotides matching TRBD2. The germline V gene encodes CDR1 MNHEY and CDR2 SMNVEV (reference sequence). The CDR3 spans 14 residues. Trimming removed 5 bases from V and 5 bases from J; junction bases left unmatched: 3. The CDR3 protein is CASSLGLANNEQFF. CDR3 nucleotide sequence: TGTGCCAGCAGTCTGGGACTAGCGAACAATGAGCAGTTCTTC.

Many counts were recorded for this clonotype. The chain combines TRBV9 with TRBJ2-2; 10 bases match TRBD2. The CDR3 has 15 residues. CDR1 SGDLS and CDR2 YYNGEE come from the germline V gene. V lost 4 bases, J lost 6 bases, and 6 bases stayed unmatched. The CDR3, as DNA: TGTGCCAGCAGCCCTCTAGCGGGAGAAGCCGGGGAGCTGTTTTTT. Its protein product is CASSPLAGEAGELFF.

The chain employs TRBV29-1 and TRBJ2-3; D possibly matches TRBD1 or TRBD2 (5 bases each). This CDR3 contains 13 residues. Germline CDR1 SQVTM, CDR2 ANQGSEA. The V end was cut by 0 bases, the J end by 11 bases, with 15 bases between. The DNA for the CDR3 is TGCAGCGTTGAAGATCAGTCCCGGGACGAGCAGTATTTT. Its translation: CSVEDQSRDEQYF.

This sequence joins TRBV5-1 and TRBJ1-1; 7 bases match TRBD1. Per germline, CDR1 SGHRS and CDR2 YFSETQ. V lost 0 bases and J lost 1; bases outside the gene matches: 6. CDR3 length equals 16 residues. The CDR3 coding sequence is TGCGCCAGCAGCTTGGGGCAGGGGGTCGCGAACACTGAAGCTTTCTTT. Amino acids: CASSLGQGVANTEAFF.

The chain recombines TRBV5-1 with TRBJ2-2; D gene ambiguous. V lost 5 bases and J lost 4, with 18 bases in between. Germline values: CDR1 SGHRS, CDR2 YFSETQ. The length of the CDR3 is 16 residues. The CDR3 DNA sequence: TGCGCCAGCAGTTCCCCTTCTACTGGATTCACCGGGGAGCTGTTTTTT. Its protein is CASSSPSTGFTGELFF.

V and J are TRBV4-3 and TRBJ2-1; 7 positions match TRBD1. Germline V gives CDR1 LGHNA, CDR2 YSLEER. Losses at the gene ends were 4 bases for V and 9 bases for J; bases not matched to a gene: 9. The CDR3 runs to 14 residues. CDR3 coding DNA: TGCGCCAGCAGCCTGTCTGGGACAGATGGTGAGCAGTTCTTC. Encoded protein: CASSLSGTDGEQFF.

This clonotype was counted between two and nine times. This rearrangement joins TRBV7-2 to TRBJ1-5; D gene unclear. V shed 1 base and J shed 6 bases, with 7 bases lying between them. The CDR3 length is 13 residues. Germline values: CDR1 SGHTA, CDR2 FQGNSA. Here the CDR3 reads CASSLGVSQPQHF. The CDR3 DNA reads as TGTGCCAGCAGCTTAGGAGTCAGTCAGCCCCAGCATTTT.

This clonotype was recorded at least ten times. CDR3 sequence reads: CASSYTYRGGQPQHF. CDR3 bases: TGTGCCAGCAGTTACACTTACAGGGGAGGTCAGCCCCAGCATTTT. This chain connects TRBV6-5 to TRBJ1-5; 7 bases agree with TRBD1. Trimming took 2 bases from V and 6 from J; bases not matched to a gene: 7. The V gene's germline CDR1 is MNHEY and CDR2 SVGAGI. The CDR3 extends over 15 amino acids.

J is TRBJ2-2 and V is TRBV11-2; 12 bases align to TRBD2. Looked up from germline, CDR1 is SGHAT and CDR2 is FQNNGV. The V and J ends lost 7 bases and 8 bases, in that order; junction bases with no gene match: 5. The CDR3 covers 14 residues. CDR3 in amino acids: CASNRLAGVGELFF. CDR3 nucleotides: TGTGCCAGCAACCGACTAGCGGGAGTAGGGGAGCTGTTTTTT.